Presented here are 27 T cell receptor beta chains from one specimen sequenced in a study of shared clonotypes between healthy human individuals. Profiled with immunoSEQ multiplex PCR; TCRdb holds only in-frame clones, not every one. Among approximately 2.5 million clones listed, under 95% were seen once. Sequences were obtained from naive CD4+ T cells from PBMCs. As for subset: CD45RA+ positively selected. The origin of the receptors is a man younger than 30 in good health. Some clones in this sample may be carry-over from other donors' samples.

Comments on this clone: At the DNA level, this CDR3 is encoded by other sequences in the same sample as well. The chain recombines TRBV27 with TRBJ2-7; D is perhaps TRBD2 (5 bases). The CDR3 length is 13 residues. From germline, CDR1 is MNHEY and CDR2 SMNVEV (reference sequence). Trimming stripped 1 base from V and 2 bases from J, with 6 bases between. The CDR3 DNA sequence: TGTGCCAGCAGTTTATGGGGAGCCTACGAGCAGTACTTC. It specifies CASSLWGAYEQYF.

The chain uses TRBV28 and TRBJ2-7, with D possibly matching TRBD1 (5 bases). The CDR3 totals 13 residues. Germline assignment: CDR1 MDHEN and CDR2 SYDVKM. Trimming shortened V by 7 bases and J by 4 bases, and 14 bases separated the two germline ends. Written as DNA, the CDR3 is TGTGCCAGCACCAGGGATTTGGGGTACGAGCAGTACTTC. Protein product: CASTRDLGYEQYF.

The chain is built from TRBV5-1 and TRBJ2-7; the D gene could be TRBD1 or TRBD2 (5 bases each). The CDR3 contains 14 residues. Germline CDR1 is SGHRS and CDR2 is YFSETQ. The V end lost 6 bases, the J end lost 4 bases, and 17 bases lay between the germline ends. The chain's CDR3 is CASNLQGVGYEQYF. CDR3 nucleotide sequence: TGCGCCAGCAACCTGCAGGGAGTAGGGTACGAGCAGTACTTC.

The V gene is TRBV9, the J gene TRBJ1-4; the D gene is possibly TRBD1 (6 bases). CDR3 length equals 16 residues. V lost 3 bases to trimming and J lost 4 bases, with 16 bases between them. CDR1 and CDR2 (germline): SGDLS, YYNGEE. The CDR3 DNA follows: TGTGCCAGCAGCGCCTTCCCGGCAGGGGATAATGAAAAACTGTTTTTT. Translating it yields CASSAFPAGDNEKLFF.

This chain links TRBV5-6 with TRBJ2-1, with D possibly TRBD2 on 6 matching bases. This CDR3 comprises 12 residues. Germline V CDR1 and CDR2: SGHDT, YYEEEE. V lost 3 bases, J lost 9 bases, and 10 bases lay in between. The CDR3 sequence: CASSYRRGEQFF. CDR3 coding DNA: TGTGCCAGCAGCTACAGGCGGGGTGAGCAGTTCTTC.

The rearrangement links TRBV18 to TRBJ2-7; 9 bases are shared with TRBD1. CDR1 and CDR2 from the germline V gene are KGHSH and LQKENI. J was trimmed by 3 bases and V by 6 bases; bases with no gene match: 12. The CDR3 covers 16 residues. The DNA for the CDR3 is TGTGCCAGCTCGGGTACAGGGGGCGGTCGGGGCTACGAGCAGTACTTC. It is translated as CASSGTGGGRGYEQYF.

The chain joins TRBV10-1 to TRBJ2-1; D is ambiguous. This CDR3 comprises 14 residues. V dropped 8 bases and J dropped 1 base, with 12 bases sitting between them. From germline, CDR1 is WNHNN and CDR2 SYGVQD (reference sequence). CDR3 DNA: TGCGCCAGCTCCTCGTCGCAGTCCTACAATGAGCAGTTCTTC. The encoded protein is CASSSSQSYNEQFF.

The sample holds one count of this clone. The V and J genes are TRBV7-8 and TRBJ1-2, with 8 bases lining up with TRBD1. This CDR3 contains 15 residues. Germline V gene sequence: CDR1 SGHVS, CDR2 FQNEAQ. The V and J ends lost 4 bases and 5 bases, in that order; junction bases with no gene match: 9. Here the CDR3 reads CASSYRDRQQYGYTF. The CDR3 coding sequence is TGTGCCAGCAGCTACCGGGACAGGCAACAATATGGCTACACCTTC.

As to this clone: The sample contains more than one DNA sequence encoding this CDR3. V gene TRBV28 combines with J gene TRBJ2-7; unclear D gene. V lost 8 bases and J lost 3, with 8 bases in between. CDR3 size: 11 residues. CDR1 is MDHEN and CDR2 is SYDVKM in the germline V gene. Here the CDR3 DNA reads TGTGCCAGCGCTAGGCTCTACGAGCAGTACTTC. Its translation: CASARLYEQYF.

The chain is built from TRBV2 and TRBJ2-7, with D possibly TRBD1 on 5 matching bases. In germline, CDR1 is SNHLY, CDR2 FYNNEI. The CDR3 runs to 16 residues. V was clipped by 3 bases and J by 4 bases, with 19 bases between them. This chain's CDR3 is CASSDMMGQGWYEQYF. CDR3 bases: TGTGCCAGCAGTGATATGATGGGCCAGGGTTGGTACGAGCAGTACTTC.

This chain links TRBV19 with TRBJ1-5; D remains unclear. The V end was cut by 4 bases, the J end by 3 bases, with 7 bases between. Looked up from germline, CDR1 is LNHDA and CDR2 is SQIVND (reference sequence). The CDR3 is made up of 13 amino acids. CDR3 nucleotides: TGTGCCAGTAGTAGAGACAACAATCAGCCCCAGCATTTT. This encodes CASSRDNNQPQHF.

This chain connects TRBV7-2 to TRBJ2-7, with D perhaps being TRBD1 or TRBD2 (5 bases each). This CDR3 spans 14 amino acids. Germline assignment: CDR1 SGHTA and CDR2 FQGNSA. Trimming took off 7 bases at V and 11 bases at J, with 24 bases between the two ends. Here the CDR3 reads CASTTLTPGPYKYF. In nucleotides, the CDR3 is TGTGCCAGCACCACCCTAACCCCGGGACCTTACAAGTACTTC.

This clone was recorded only once. The V gene is TRBV14, the J gene TRBJ2-7, with 7 nucleotides matching TRBD1. This CDR3 region has 15 residues. The V and J ends lost 9 bases and 3 bases, in that order; junction bases with no gene match: 14. Germline CDR1 and CDR2: SGHDN and FVKESK. This CDR3 is CASALGTEEFYEQYF. The CDR3 DNA sequence: TGTGCCAGTGCCCTAGGGACAGAAGAGTTCTACGAGCAGTACTTC.

The chain uses TRBV4-2 and TRBJ2-1; a possible D gene is TRBD2 (6 bases). Germline V gene sequence: CDR1 LGHNA, CDR2 YNFKEQ. V lost 4 bases, J lost 8 bases, and 18 bases lay in between. This CDR3 spans 15 amino acids. CDR3 sequence reads: CASSPGTPSPHEQFF. The CDR3 DNA sequence: TGTGCCAGCAGCCCCGGGACTCCCTCCCCCCATGAGCAGTTCTTC.

V gene TRBV6-1 combines with J gene TRBJ2-7; D is perhaps TRBD1 or TRBD2 (5 bases each). The CDR3 loop spans 14 amino acids. The ends were cut back, 5 bases at V and 4 bases at J, with 15 bases in the middle. Per the germline V gene, CDR1 is MNHNS and CDR2 is SASEGT. CDR3 bases: TGTGCCAGCAGTACCCCGGGGCCCGGGTACGAGCAGTACTTC. This encodes CASSTPGPGYEQYF.

The gene calls are TRBV4-1 and TRBJ1-5; D perhaps matches TRBD1 (5 bases). This CDR3 has 15 amino acids. The germline gives CDR1 MGHRA, CDR2 YSYEKL. The ends were cut back, 3 bases at V and 6 bases at J, with 15 bases in the middle. The CDR3 coding sequence is TGCGCCAGCAGCCAGGACCCCGGGGGTCCTCAGCCCCAGCATTTT. Protein: CASSQDPGGPQPQHF.

V gene TRBV10-2 combines with J gene TRBJ2-7; the match to TRBD1 covers 7 bases. This CDR3 has 14 residues. The V segment lost 7 bases and the J segment 1 base; nucleotides outside the gene matches: 7. The V gene's germline CDR1 is WSHSY and CDR2 SAAADI. CDR3 protein: CASTADRPSYEQYF. The CDR3 bases are TGCGCCAGCACGGCGGACAGGCCTTCCTACGAGCAGTACTTC.

This clone was counted a single time. The V call is TRBV6-6, the J call TRBJ2-3; the D is unclear. The CDR3 is 15 amino acids. The V end was cut by 4 bases, the J end by 2 bases, with 13 bases between. Per germline, CDR1 MNHNY and CDR2 SVGAGI (reference sequence). CDR3 sequence (DNA): TGTGCCAGCAGTTTCCCCCATATTGACACAGATACGCAGTATTTT. Residues: CASSFPHIDTDTQYF.

This clone is a singleton in its sample. CDR3 in amino acids: CASSLALGGTEAFF. CDR3 nucleotides: TGTGCCAGCAGCTTAGCGCTAGGGGGTACTGAAGCTTTCTTT. The chain employs TRBV7-9 and TRBJ1-1; possible D gene TRBD1, 6 bases. V lost 0 bases to trimming and J lost 5 bases, with 10 bases between them. The CDR3 covers 14 residues. Germline V gives CDR1 SEHNR, CDR2 FQNEAQ (reference sequence).

In its sample, this clone was seen once. CDR3 in amino acids: CASSFFRGEKLFF. The CDR3 region has the DNA TGTGCCAGCAGCTTCTTTAGGGGTGAAAAACTGTTTTTT. The chain carries TRBV11-2 and TRBJ1-4; possibly TRBD1 for D (5 bases). CDR1 SGHAT and CDR2 FQNNGV come from the germline V gene. Trimming took off 3 bases at V and 7 bases at J, with 9 bases between the two ends. The CDR3 spans 13 residues.

The chain employs TRBV29-1 and TRBJ2-6; maybe TRBD2 (6 bases). There are 14 residues in the CDR3. V was pared by 6 bases and J by 2 bases, with 11 bases between. CDR1 and CDR2 from the germline V gene are SQVTM and ANQGSEA. The CDR3 region has the DNA TGCAGCGTCGCTGGGGGGACTGGGGCCAACGTCCTGACTTTC. This encodes CSVAGGTGANVLTF.

The chain employs TRBV23-1 and TRBJ1-1; no reliable D call. TRBV23-1 is given ORF status, its function remaining uncertain. Trimming pared 8 bases from V and 4 bases from J, leaving 20 bases between. This CDR3 contains 15 residues. The CDR3 region is CASGPCVGLATEAFF. The CDR3 DNA reads TGCGCCAGCGGCCCCTGTGTGGGGTTGGCCACTGAAGCTTTCTTT.

This chain links TRBV28 with TRBJ2-1; possible D gene TRBD1, 6 bases. Trimming left V 7 bases short and J 2 bases short, with 15 bases between. Germline-derived CDR1 and CDR2 are MDHEN and SYDVKM. This CDR3 has 15 amino acids. CDR3 DNA sequence: TGTGCCAGCATTAAAACAGGGTCAGCCTACAATGAGCAGTTCTTC. Protein product: CASIKTGSAYNEQFF.

The rearrangement uses TRBV30 and TRBJ1-5; D is unclear. Per germline, CDR1 GTSNPN and CDR2 SVGIG (reference sequence). The CDR3 runs 13 residues. V shed 1 base and J shed 3 bases, with 7 bases lying between them. This CDR3 reads CAWSGRDNQPQHF. The CDR3 nucleotides are TGTGCCTGGAGTGGCCGGGACAATCAGCCCCAGCATTTT.

V gene TRBV18 combines with J gene TRBJ2-7; 9 nucleotides agree with TRBD2. V gave up 4 bases and J gave up 5 bases; unmatched junction bases: 9. In germline, CDR1 is KGHSH, CDR2 LQKENI. CDR3 length: 15 residues. As DNA, the CDR3 is TGTGCCAGCTCACGCGGGACTAGCCTATACAACGAGCAGTACTTC. This encodes CASSRGTSLYNEQYF. Full variable domain (outside the CDR3, taken from reference TRBV18 and TRBJ2-7): NAGVMQNPRHLVRRRGQEARLRCSPMKGHSHVYWYRQLPEEGLKFMVYLQKENIIDESGMPKERFSAEFPKEGPSILRIQQVVRGDSAAYFCASSRGTSLYNEQYFGPGTRLTVT.

This clone was detected only once. This chain joins TRBV11-3 and TRBJ2-3; the D is unclear. Trimming pared 5 bases from V and 4 bases from J, leaving 16 bases between. The CDR3 runs 15 residues. Looked up from germline, CDR1 is SGHNT and CDR2 is YENEEA. CDR3 region: CASSPGLLRSDTQYF. Here the CDR3 DNA reads TGTGCCAGCAGCCCCGGGCTTCTCCGCTCAGATACGCAGTATTTT.

This chain links TRBV5-4 with TRBJ1-1, with D possibly TRBD1 on 5 matching bases. The CDR3 totals 15 residues. Germline CDR1 SGHNT, CDR2 YYREEE (reference sequence). V was clipped by 3 bases and J by 1 base, with 13 bases between them. The CDR3 nucleotides are TGTGCCAGCAGCTCTAAGGCCCAGGGGAACACTGAAGCTTTCTTT. It encodes CASSSKAQGNTEAFF. The complete variable domain, with remaining parts taken from reference TRBV5-4 and TRBJ1-1, reads ETGVTQSPTHLIKTRGQQVTLRCSSQSGHNTVSWYQQALGQGPQFIFQYYREEENGRGNFPPRFSGLQFPNYSSELNVNALELDDSALYLCASSSKAQGNTEAFFGQGTRLTVV.